One and the same sample provided the 28 T cell receptor beta chains below, sequenced in a study of T-cell reconstitution after alpha-beta-depleted transplantation in children. Unique molecular identifiers featured in how the TCRbeta library was prepared. TCRdb itself ran the PCR reads through MiXCR, one entry per CDR3 protein. The data hold 600,000 to 800,000 distinct CDR3 sequences, with about an eighth observed a single time. The sequencing here drew on PBMCs, taken before TCRalphabeta/CD19-depleted stem cell transplant. The receptors derive from a girl aged 2 to 9 with congenital amegakaryocytic thrombocytopenia, due to receive a stem cell transplant.

This clonotype was detected many times. The J gene is TRBJ2-7, the V gene TRBV5-6; TRBD1 might be the D (5 bases). This CDR3 has 15 residues. Germline loops: CDR1 SGHDT, CDR2 YYEEEE. V was trimmed by 0 bases and J by 6 bases, leaving 16 bases between them. CDR3 amino acids: CASSLGPGHDLEQYF. The CDR3 DNA reads TGTGCCAGCAGCTTGGGGCCCGGACACGATCTCGAGCAGTACTTC. Full variable domain (missing parts from reference TRBV5-6 and TRBJ2-7): DAGVTQSPTHLIKTRGQQVTLRCSPKSGHDTVSWYQQALGQGPQFIFQYYEEEERQRGNFPDRFSGHQFPNYSSELNVNALLLGDSALYLCASSLGPGHDLEQYFGPGTRLTVT.

The V call is TRBV5-1, the J call TRBJ1-6; 10 bases agree with TRBD1. J gave up 9 bases and V 4 bases, and 10 bases lay outside the gene matches. The CDR3 is made up of 16 amino acids. From germline, CDR1 is SGHRS and CDR2 YFSETQ. The CDR3 region has the DNA TGCGCCAGCAGCCCGGTTGGGGGACAGGGGTTTTCACCCCTCCACTTT. This sequence encodes CASSPVGGQGFSPLHF.

This clonotype was picked up many times. The rearrangement links TRBV12-3 or TRBV12-4 to TRBJ2-7; possible D gene TRBD2, 6 bases. Trimming pared 6 bases from V and 4 bases from J, leaving 19 bases between. The CDR3 contains 15 residues. The CDR3 protein is CASSPGLASLYEQYF. CDR3 nucleotides: TGTGCCAGCAGCCCTGGTCTAGCGAGTTTGTACGAGCAGTACTTC.

This clonotype was seen at least ten times. The gene calls are TRBV29-1 and TRBJ2-5, with no clear D. Deletions cut 3 bases from V and 2 bases from J, with 7 bases between. In germline, CDR1 is SQVTM, CDR2 ANQGSEA. The CDR3 length is 12 residues. In nucleotides, the CDR3 is TGCAGCGTTGAGGCAGGACAAGAGACCCAGTACTTC. Protein sequence: CSVEAGQETQYF.

CDR3 residues: CASSWTGVSHEQYF. The CDR3 coding sequence is TGTGCCAGCAGTTGGACAGGGGTTTCGCACGAGCAGTACTTC. The gene calls are TRBV12-3 or TRBV12-4 and TRBJ2-7; 9 bases match TRBD1. V shed 4 bases and J 5 bases; nucleotides not matched to a gene: 6. This CDR3 is built from 14 residues.

This clonotype has just a few counts. V and J are TRBV3-1 and TRBJ2-7; 9 positions match TRBD1. The CDR3 consists of 19 residues. CDR1 is LGHDT, CDR2 YNNKEL, per germline (reference sequence). Trimming cost V 6 bases and J 4 bases; bases outside gene matches: 22. CDR3 loop: CASSRTTGTGHSLGYEQYF. The CDR3 DNA reads as TGTGCCAGCAGTCGCACTACCGGGACAGGGCATTCCTTAGGGTACGAGCAGTACTTC.

The chain is built from TRBV19 and TRBJ2-2; D call uncertain. The CDR3 consists of 15 residues. The germline V gene has CDR1 LNHDA and CDR2 SQIVND (reference sequence). Trimming stripped 5 bases from V and 1 base from J, with 11 bases between. Here the CDR3 DNA reads TGTGCCAGTAGTTTCGGCAGCCAGAACACCGGGGAGCTGTTTTTT. Protein sequence: CASSFGSQNTGELFF.

This clonotype was seen repeatedly, ten times or more. The chain recombines TRBV29-1 with TRBJ2-7; 10 nucleotides align to TRBD1. This CDR3 is built from 15 residues. The V gene's germline CDR1 is SQVTM and CDR2 ANQGSEA. The junction had 10 bases not matched to a gene; V was cut back by 3 bases and J by 5 bases. The CDR3 region has the DNA TGCAGCGTTGAGGATAGGACAGGGGGTATCGACGAGCAGTACTTC. Protein sequence: CSVEDRTGGIDEQYF.

The table lists this clonotype with many counts. The chain recombines TRBV10-3 with TRBJ2-1; D not certain. The CDR3 extends over 13 amino acids. V lost 0 bases and J lost 7, with 7 bases in between. Germline lookup yields CDR1 ENHRY and CDR2 SYGVKD. The CDR3, as DNA: TGTGCCATCAGTGAGTCATTGGGGAATGAGCAGTTCTTC. It codes for CAISESLGNEQFF.

This clonotype occurred a few times. This chain links TRBV20-1 with TRBJ2-7; 7 bases map to TRBD2. There are 13 residues in the CDR3. J was trimmed by 3 bases and V by 8 bases; bases with no gene match: 10. CDR1 DFQATT and CDR2 SNEGSKA come from the germline V gene (reference sequence). In DNA, the CDR3 is TGCAGTCCCTTAGGACTAGACAGCTACGAGCAGTACTTC. Translation: CSPLGLDSYEQYF.

This clonotype was recorded many times. The chain links TRBV5-6 to TRBJ2-1; no reliable D call. The CDR3 has 11 amino acids. V gave up 4 bases and J gave up 10 bases, with 9 bases separating them. The germline gives CDR1 SGHDT, CDR2 YYEEEE. This CDR3 is CASSLSREQFF. In DNA, the CDR3 is TGTGCCAGCAGCCTATCTAGGGAGCAGTTCTTC.

This clonotype was counted between two and nine times. V is TRBV15 and J is TRBJ1-2; 7 bases agree with TRBD1. The CDR3 consists of 13 residues. J lost 4 bases, V lost 6 bases, and 5 bases had no gene match. Looked up from germline, CDR1 is LNHNV and CDR2 is YYDKDF (reference sequence). The CDR3 DNA reads as TGTGCCACCAGAGTAGGGGACAGCTATGGCTACACCTTC. The encoded protein is CATRVGDSYGYTF.

The chain is built from TRBV12-3 or TRBV12-4 and TRBJ2-7, with D uncertain. This CDR3 region has 18 residues. Trimming took 3 bases from V and 2 from J, leaving 23 bases between them. The CDR3 loop is CASSFAAPQQRVPYEQYF. CDR3 coding DNA: TGTGCCAGCAGTTTCGCCGCTCCGCAACAACGGGTCCCCTACGAGCAGTACTTC.

This clonotype was counted many times. The chain's CDR3 is CASRPSRGLADTDTQYF. For the CDR3, the DNA is TGTGCCAGCAGGCCGTCTAGGGGACTAGCGGATACAGATACGCAGTATTTT. The chain links TRBV25-1 to TRBJ2-3, with 11 bases identical to TRBD2. CDR1 MGHDK and CDR2 SYGVNS come from the germline V gene. The CDR3 loop spans 17 amino acids. V shed 6 bases and J 3 bases; nucleotides not matched to a gene: 11.

A word on this clonotype: This may arise from a read error, as a much more abundant clone is one base away. The rearrangement joins TRBV6-1 to TRBJ2-1, with D perhaps TRBD1 or TRBD2 (5 bases each). The germline CDR1 and CDR2 sequences are MNHNS and SASEGT. The CDR3 covers 14 residues. The CDR3: CASMPGRTYNKQFF. The CDR3 region has the DNA TGTGCCAGCATGCCGGGACGGACATACAATAAGCAGTTCTTC.

This clonotype was detected a few times. This sequence joins TRBV20-1 and TRBJ2-7; 9 nucleotides match TRBD1. The CDR3 is 15 residues long. The ends lost 3 bases at V and 4 bases at J; junction bases unmatched: 10. Germline CDR1 reads DFQATT; CDR2 reads SNEGSKA (reference sequence). CDR3 nucleotides: TGCAGTGCTAGGGGACAGGGACCAGCGGCATACGAGCAGTACTTC. This translates into CSARGQGPAAYEQYF.

The chain recombines TRBV12-3 or TRBV12-4 with TRBJ2-1, with TRBD2 matching over 11 bases. The CDR3 is made up of 16 amino acids. V lost 5 bases to trimming and J lost 5 bases; unmatched junction nucleotides: 8. DNA for the CDR3: TGTGCCAGCAGTGATGTAGCGGGAGGGCCCCACAATGAGCAGTTCTTC. Amino acids: CASSDVAGGPHNEQFF.

This clonotype was seen repeatedly, ten times or more. The V gene is TRBV12-3 or TRBV12-4, the J gene TRBJ1-1; D may be TRBD1 (5 bases). V lost 6 bases to trimming and J lost 7 bases, with 12 bases between them. There are 12 residues in the CDR3. In DNA, the CDR3 is TGTGCCAGCAGCCACGGGACGGATGAAGCTTTCTTT. Translated: CASSHGTDEAFF.

A note on this clonotype: The junction differs from germline at one of its ends, possibly a read error. V is TRBV7-9 and J is TRBJ1-1; a weak D match, TRBD1 (5 bases). This CDR3 is built from 12 residues. Germline CDR1 is SEHNR and CDR2 is FQNEAQ (reference sequence). As DNA, the CDR3 is TGTGCTAGCAGGAGGGGCGACACTGAAGCTTTCTTT. It translates to CASRRGDTEAFF.

CDR3 protein: CASSQTGLPDFYNEQFF. Here the CDR3 DNA reads TGTGCCAGCAGTCAAACGGGACTTCCCGACTTTTACAATGAGCAGTTCTTC. V gene TRBV7-2 combines with J gene TRBJ2-1, with D maybe TRBD2 (6 bases). CDR3 size: 17 residues. The V and J ends lost 6 bases and 4 bases respectively, with 22 bases between them. Germline assignment: CDR1 SGHTA and CDR2 FQGNSA.

In DNA form, the CDR3 reads TGTGCCAGCAGTTACCCTTCGATTAAAGTTGGGGAAATTCGGGAGCAGTACTTC. As protein: CASSYPSIKVGEIREQYF. The chain is built from TRBV5-6 and TRBJ2-7; no definite D call. The germline gives CDR1 SGHDT, CDR2 YYEEEE. Deletions cut 5 bases from V and 7 bases from J, with 31 bases between. There are 18 residues in the CDR3. Complete variable domain (other parts from reference TRBV5-6 and TRBJ2-7): DAGVTQSPTHLIKTRGQQVTLRCSPKSGHDTVSWYQQALGQGPQFIFQYYEEEERQRGNFPDRFSGHQFPNYSSELNVNALLLGDSALYLCASSYPSIKVGEIREQYFGPGTRLTVT.

This clonotype was recorded at least ten times. This chain connects TRBV5-1 to TRBJ2-1, with 8 bases lining up with TRBD2. Germline trimming cut 0 bases from V and 14 bases from J; bases unmatched to any gene: 7. The length of the CDR3 is 13 residues. CDR1 and CDR2 from the germline V gene are SGHRS and YFSETQ. CDR3 sequence reads: CASSLAELAAEFF. The CDR3 DNA follows: TGCGCCAGCAGCTTGGCCGAACTAGCGGCAGAGTTCTTC.

The chain is built from TRBV20-1 and TRBJ2-3, with 7 nucleotides matching TRBD1. The germline gives CDR1 DFQATT, CDR2 SNEGSKA (reference sequence). The CDR3 is made up of 12 amino acids. The CDR3 loop is CSWTGPTDTQYF. CDR3 nucleotide sequence: TGCAGCTGGACAGGCCCCACAGATACGCAGTATTTT.

Details on this clonotype: A read error may explain this, as a much larger clone is one base away. The V call is TRBV29-1, the J call TRBJ1-3; D remains unclear. The CDR3 has 12 amino acids. Germline V gives CDR1 SQVTM, CDR2 ANQGSEA. Between the trimmed V and J ends, which lost 4 bases and 2 bases, there was a span of 6 bases. The CDR3 sequence: CSVGGTGNTIYF. The CDR3 DNA reads TGCAGCGTTGGAGGCACTGGAAACACCATATATTTT. Supplemented by reference TRBV29-1 and TRBJ1-3, the full variable domain reads SAVISQKPSRDICQRGTSLTIQCQVDSQVTMMFWYRQQPGQSLTLIATANQGSEATYESGFVIDKFPISRPNLTFSTLTVSNMSPEDSSIYLCSVGGTGNTIYFGEGSWLTVV.

In this sample, this clonotype turned up a few times. CDR3 in amino acids: CATSREIFGGEQYF. The CDR3, as DNA: TGTGCCACCAGCAGAGAGATTTTCGGCGGCGAGCAGTACTTC. The genes are TRBV15 and TRBJ2-7; D gene uncertain. This CDR3 has 14 amino acids. CDR1 is LNHNV and CDR2 is YYDKDF in the germline V gene (reference sequence). The ends were cut back, 0 bases at V and 6 bases at J, with 12 bases in the middle.

V is TRBV20-1 and J is TRBJ2-3, with D maybe TRBD1 (6 bases). The V end lost 3 bases, the J end lost 4 bases, and 20 bases lay between the germline ends. The germline CDR1 and CDR2 sequences are DFQATT and SNEGSKA (reference sequence). The CDR3 contains 16 residues. The CDR3 DNA reads TGCAGTGCTAGTCATCCGGGACACCCAGCCGCAGATACGCAGTATTTT. Encoded protein: CSASHPGHPAADTQYF.

The rearrangement joins TRBV5-1 to TRBJ2-7, with D tentatively TRBD2 (5 bases). This CDR3 comprises 13 residues. Germline CDR1 is SGHRS and CDR2 is YFSETQ. V was shortened by 0 bases and J by 4 bases, with 8 bases between the two germline ends. Here the CDR3 DNA reads TGCGCCAGCAGCTTGGCCCGGGAATACGAGCAGTACTTC. This codes for CASSLAREYEQYF.

This clonotype was detected a few times. The genes are TRBV12-5 and TRBJ2-1, with unresolved D. V lost 0 bases, J lost 0 bases, and 12 bases lay in between. This CDR3 has 17 amino acids. Germline V lookup: CDR1 LGHNT, CDR2 FRNRAP. In DNA, the CDR3 is TGTGCTAGTGGTTTGGTACGTCAGTCCAGCTCCTACAATGAGCAGTTCTTC. Protein sequence: CASGLVRQSSSYNEQFF.